The 20 T cell receptor beta chains below were found in one sample sequenced in a study of CD8 T cells in Susac syndrome. After extraction with the RNeasy kit, about 0.45 to 1 ug of the RNA was reverse transcribed using random hexamers. A single record per CDR3 protein comes from TCRdb applying MiXCR to the immunoSEQ multiplex PCR reads. The repertoire includes approximately 200,000 distinct CDR3 sequences, 95% of them detected once, and approximately 0.075% sits in the top ten. Input material: CD4+ T cells from PBMCs. These receptors came from a human donor with multiple sclerosis.

The V call is TRBV2, the J call TRBJ1-4, with a possible D match to TRBD1 (5 bases). Looked up from germline, CDR1 is SNHLY and CDR2 is FYNNEI. The CDR3 sequence is 12 residues long. The V end lost 10 bases, the J end lost 11 bases, and 17 bases lay between the germline ends. The CDR3: CANHQGPGKLFF. DNA for the CDR3: TGTGCCAACCACCAGGGACCTGGGAAACTGTTTTTT.

The CDR3 loop reads CASSPHLAGVETQYF. For the CDR3, the DNA is TGTGCCAGCAGCCCTCACCTCGCCGGGGTAGAGACCCAGTACTTC. The J gene is TRBJ2-5, the V gene TRBV28, with D possibly being TRBD2 (5 bases). Per germline, CDR1 MDHEN and CDR2 SYDVKM. V was shortened by 6 bases and J by 4 bases, with 18 bases between the two germline ends. The CDR3 totals 15 residues.

This chain uses TRBV29-1 with TRBJ2-6, with D unresolved. V lost 2 bases to trimming and J lost 0 bases, with 5 bases between them. Looked up from germline, CDR1 is SQVTM and CDR2 is ANQGSEA. The CDR3 length is 14 residues. CDR3 amino acids: CSVELISGANVLTF. The CDR3 bases are TGCAGCGTTGAACTCATCTCTGGGGCCAACGTCCTGACTTTC.

The rearrangement links TRBV2 to TRBJ2-3, with D uncertain. Between the trimmed V and J ends, which lost 2 bases and 1 base, there was a span of 7 bases. CDR1 and CDR2 from the germline V gene are SNHLY and FYNNEI. The CDR3 is made up of 14 amino acids. The CDR3 coding sequence is TGTGCCAGCAGTGAACACGGCCGCACAGATACGCAGTATTTT. Translated, it gives CASSEHGRTDTQYF.

This clonotype was picked up one time. This chain uses TRBV30 with TRBJ1-1; D gene ambiguous. Germline CDR1 is GTSNPN and CDR2 is SVGIG (reference sequence). V dropped 3 bases and J dropped 10 bases, with 21 bases sitting between them. The CDR3 sequence is 14 residues long. CDR3 nucleotides: TGTGCCTGGAGCGAGGAGGGTGCTGGGGAACGAGCTTTCTTT. This encodes CAWSEEGAGERAFF.

The chain carries TRBV9 and TRBJ2-3; the D is unclear. Per the germline V gene, CDR1 is SGDLS and CDR2 is YYNGEE. The V end was cut by 3 bases, the J end by 8 bases, with 10 bases between. CDR3 length: 12 amino acids. The CDR3 DNA follows: TGTGCCAGCAGCGCCGAGATAGCTACGCAGTATTTT. It specifies CASSAEIATQYF.

V and J are TRBV30 and TRBJ2-2, with TRBD1 matching 8 bases. The CDR3 contains 15 residues. V lost 6 bases to trimming and J lost 3 bases; unmatched junction nucleotides: 9. Germline loops: CDR1 GTSNPN, CDR2 SVGIG (reference sequence). CDR3 DNA sequence: TGTGCCTGCATGATGGGACAGGTGCACACCGGGGAGCTGTTTTTT. It codes for CACMMGQVHTGELFF.

The gene calls are TRBV30 and TRBJ1-4, with 8 bases lining up with TRBD1. The J segment lost 8 bases and the V segment lost 0 bases, leaving 5 bases of the junction unmatched. The CDR3 spans 14 residues. Germline V lookup: CDR1 GTSNPN, CDR2 SVGIG (reference sequence). This CDR3 is CAWSVGQGWEKLFF. The CDR3 coding sequence is TGTGCCTGGAGTGTCGGACAGGGATGGGAAAAACTGTTTTTT.

The chain uses TRBV7-9 and TRBJ2-2; a weak D match, TRBD2 (6 bases). The CDR3 has 17 amino acids. From germline, CDR1 is SEHNR and CDR2 FQNEAQ (reference sequence). Trimming took 1 base from V and 0 from J, leaving 12 bases between them. This CDR3 reads CASSLDSGTSNTGELFF. CDR3 bases: TGTGCCAGCAGCTTAGATTCGGGGACTTCGAACACCGGGGAGCTGTTTTTT. Full variable domain (rest looked up from reference TRBV7-9 and TRBJ2-2): DTGVSQNPRHKITKRGQNVTFRCDPISEHNRLYWYRQTLGQGPEFLTYFQNEAQLEKSRLLSDRFSAERPKGSFSTLEIQRTEQGDSAMYLCASSLDSGTSNTGELFFGEGSRLTVL.

The rearrangement links TRBV3-1 to TRBJ1-2; D gene uncertain. This CDR3 has 13 amino acids. The V gene lost 3 bases and the J gene lost 2 bases, with 7 bases spanning the gap. Germline loops: CDR1 LGHDT, CDR2 YNNKEL (reference sequence). CDR3 coding DNA: TGTGCCAGCAGCCAGGGATACAACTATGGCTACACCTTC. Translation gives CASSQGYNYGYTF. The whole variable domain, remainder taken from reference TRBV3-1 and TRBJ1-2, is DTAVSQTPKYLVTQMGNDKSIKCEQNLGHDTMYWYKQDSKKFLKIMFSYNNKELIINETVPNRFSPKSPDKAHLNLHINSLELGDSAVYFCASSQGYNYGYTFGSGTRLTVV.

This clonotype was recorded only once. The chain links TRBV5-1 to TRBJ1-1, with unresolved D. Germline CDR1 reads SGHRS; CDR2 reads YFSETQ. Between the trimmed V and J ends, which lost 1 base and 2 bases, there was a span of 9 bases. This CDR3 contains 14 residues. The CDR3 coding sequence is TGCGCCAGCAGCTTGCCAGGTGAAAACACTGAAGCTTTCTTT. Its protein product is CASSLPGENTEAFF.

The chain combines TRBV18 with TRBJ2-7; D is possibly TRBD1 or TRBD2 (5 bases each). The CDR3 spans 14 residues. With 2 bases removed from V and 3 bases from J, the gap between germline ends came to 11 bases. CDR1 is KGHSH, CDR2 LQKENI, per germline. Here the CDR3 reads CASSPIAGSYEQYV. In DNA form, the CDR3 reads TGTGCCAGCTCACCAATAGCAGGGAGCTACGAGCAGTACGTC.

This chain joins TRBV12-3 or TRBV12-4 and TRBJ1-1; D not certain. The V gene lost 6 bases and the J gene lost 6 bases, with 14 bases spanning the gap. CDR3 length: 13 residues. CDR3 loop: CASSPALRAEAFF. The CDR3, as DNA: TGTGCCAGCAGCCCCGCCTTAAGAGCTGAAGCTTTCTTT.

The chain joins TRBV19 to TRBJ2-5; possible D gene TRBD2, 6 bases. Germline values: CDR1 LNHDA, CDR2 SQIVND (reference sequence). The CDR3 length is 16 residues. V was clipped by 5 bases and J by 5 bases, with 21 bases between them. The CDR3 loop is CASSPEARGGRETQYF. CDR3 nucleotides: TGTGCCAGTAGTCCCGAGGCGCGGGGCGGCCGGGAGACCCAGTACTTC.

In DNA, the CDR3 is TGTGCCGGGTGCTACGAGCAGTACGTC. This encodes CAGCYEQYV. The rearrangement uses TRBV6-4 and TRBJ2-7, with D unclear. The germline V gene has CDR1 MRHNA and CDR2 SNTAGT. The CDR3 consists of 9 residues. Trimming pared 11 bases from V and 3 bases from J, leaving 5 bases between.

V usage is TRBV7-9 and J usage is TRBJ2-7; no reliable D call. Germline CDR1 reads SEHNR; CDR2 reads FQNEAQ (reference sequence). V dropped 1 base and J dropped 2 bases, with 12 bases sitting between them. The CDR3 runs to 15 residues. The CDR3 DNA follows: TGTGCCAGCAGCTTAGTTTGGCCGAGCCCCTACGAGCAGTACTTC. Translated, it gives CASSLVWPSPYEQYF. Full variable domain (remainder filled in from reference TRBV7-9 and TRBJ2-7): DTGVSQNPRHKITKRGQNVTFRCDPISEHNRLYWYRQTLGQGPEFLTYFQNEAQLEKSRLLSDRFSAERPKGSFSTLEIQRTEQGDSAMYLCASSLVWPSPYEQYFGPGTRLTVT.

The rearrangement joins TRBV20-1 to TRBJ2-1, with 7 bases matching TRBD1. V lost 4 bases and J lost 4; bases outside the gene matches: 7. The germline CDR1 and CDR2 sequences are DFQATT and SNEGSKA (reference sequence). The CDR3 is 14 amino acids. CDR3 residues: CSANDRVGYNEQFF. CDR3 sequence (DNA): TGCAGTGCTAACGACAGGGTGGGGTACAATGAGCAGTTCTTC.

This sequence joins TRBV30 and TRBJ1-1; D is undetermined. Looked up from germline, CDR1 is GTSNPN and CDR2 is SVGIG (reference sequence). The CDR3 is 10 amino acids. The V end lost 0 bases, the J end lost 6 bases, and 2 bases lay between the germline ends. CDR3 protein: CAWSVSEAFF. CDR3 coding DNA: TGTGCCTGGAGTGTATCTGAAGCTTTCTTT.

The chain combines TRBV6-1 with TRBJ2-6; D may correspond to TRBD1 or TRBD2 (6 bases each). CDR3 length: 16 residues. Trimming took 7 bases from V and 2 from J, leaving 15 bases between them. Germline CDR1 reads MNHNS; CDR2 reads SASEGT. The CDR3, as DNA: TGTGCCAGCACCAGTAGGGGGGCGGCTGGGGCCAACGTCCTGACTTTC. Its protein is CASTSRGAAGANVLTF.

This sequence joins TRBV29-1 and TRBJ1-2, with TRBD1 matching over 8 bases. The CDR3 has 14 residues. CDR1 SQVTM and CDR2 ANQGSEA come from the germline V gene. J lost 5 bases, V lost 4 bases, and 9 bases had no gene match. In DNA form, the CDR3 reads TGCAGCGTTGGGGTCTTTGGACAGGGATATGGCTACACCTTC. Protein sequence: CSVGVFGQGYGYTF.